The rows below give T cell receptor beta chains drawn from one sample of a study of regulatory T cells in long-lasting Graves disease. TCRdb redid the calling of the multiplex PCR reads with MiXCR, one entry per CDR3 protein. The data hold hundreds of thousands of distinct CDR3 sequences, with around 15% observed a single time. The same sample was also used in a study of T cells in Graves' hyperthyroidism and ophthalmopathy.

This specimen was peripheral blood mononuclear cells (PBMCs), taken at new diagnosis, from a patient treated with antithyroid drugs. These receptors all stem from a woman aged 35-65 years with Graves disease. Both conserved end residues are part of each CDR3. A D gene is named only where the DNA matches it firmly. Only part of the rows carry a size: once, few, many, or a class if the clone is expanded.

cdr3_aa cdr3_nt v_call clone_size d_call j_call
CASSQEAPPVAEQFF TGCGCCAGCAGCCAAGAGGCACCACCAGTTGCTGAGCAGTTCTTC TRBV4-1 - - TRBJ2-1
CASSLGTLKGIEAFF TGTGCCAGCAGCTTAGGGACACTAAAGGGTATTGAAGCTTTCTTT TRBV7-9 many - TRBJ1-1
CASSTDREAFF TGTGCCAGCAGTACGGACAGGGAAGCTTTCTTT TRBV6-1 - TRBD1 TRBJ1-1
CASSEFLAYEQYF TGTGCCAGCAGTGAATTTCTAGCCTACGAGCAGTACTTC TRBV6-1 many - TRBJ2-7
CASRIGPAYEQYF TGTGCCAGCAGAATAGGACCGGCCTACGAGCAGTACTTC TRBV6-1 - - TRBJ2-7
CASSLPGLAQTYEQYF TGTGCCAGCAGCCTACCCGGACTAGCGCAAACCTACGAGCAGTACTTC TRBV7-9 few TRBD2 TRBJ2-7
CASSPTDRQTQYF TGTGCCAGCTCACCTACAGATAGGCAGACCCAGTACTTC TRBV18 many - TRBJ2-5
CASTGTSGGLSDVGEQFF TGTGCCAGCACCGGGACTAGCGGGGGGCTCAGTGATGTCGGTGAGCAGTTCTTC TRBV9 few TRBD2 TRBJ2-1
CAMKWGESTDTQYF TGTGCCATGAAATGGGGAGAGAGCACAGATACGCAGTATTTT TRBV6-2/TRBV6-3 few - TRBJ2-3
CASSSDGRERLKTTEAFF TGTGCCAGCAGCTCGGACGGCAGGGAAAGGCTAAAGACCACTGAAGCTTTCTTT TRBV7-2 many - TRBJ1-1
CASSLTHSGQSYGYTF TGTGCCAGCAGCCTTACCCACTCGGGACAGTCCTATGGCTACACCTTC TRBV2 few TRBD1 TRBJ1-2
CASSPPGAYNEQFF TGTGCCAGCAGCCCCCCCGGGGCCTACAATGAGCAGTTCTTC TRBV6-1 - - TRBJ2-1
CASSLVGTGYTF TGTGCCAGCAGCTTAGTAGGCACTGGCTACACCTTC TRBV7-9 few - TRBJ1-2
CASSYRPAYGYTF TGTGCCAGCAGTTACAGGCCAGCCTATGGCTACACCTTC TRBV6-5 many - TRBJ1-2
CASSPEAGVNTDTQYF TGTGCCAGCAGCCCGGAGGCAGGGGTTAACACAGATACGCAGTATTTT TRBV5-4 - - TRBJ2-3
CASSQEVAGGYYNEQFF TGTGCCAGCAGCCAAGAGGTAGCGGGGGGTTATTACAATGAGCAGTTCTTC TRBV3-1 - TRBD2 TRBJ2-1
CASSLEGTGNTEAFF TGTGCCAGCAGCTTAGAAGGGACAGGGAACACTGAAGCTTTCTTT TRBV11-2 many TRBD1 TRBJ1-1
CASSRPGNLYEQYF TGTGCCAGCAGCCGCCCCGGGAACCTCTACGAGCAGTACTTC TRBV11-2 many - TRBJ2-7
CASSGGGPVVSGQPQHF TGTGCCAGCAGTGGAGGAGGACCCGTCGTTAGCGGTCAGCCCCAGCATTTT TRBV6-1 - - TRBJ1-5
CASTLAGGGTDTQYF TGTGCCAGCACCTTAGCGGGGGGTGGCACAGATACGCAGTATTTT TRBV6-1 few TRBD2 TRBJ2-3
CASSSGQGGLGSPLHF TGTGCCAGCAGCTCAGGACAGGGAGGTTTGGGCTCACCCCTCCACTTT TRBV7-8 many TRBD1 TRBJ1-6
CASRLDEKLFF TGTGCCAGCAGACTCGATGAAAAACTGTTTTTT TRBV2 - - TRBJ1-4
CASARGPLGANEKLFF TGTGCCAGTGCCCGGGGTCCCCTCGGGGCTAATGAAAAACTGTTTTTT TRBV19 - - TRBJ1-4
CASSFSPQGEQFF TGTGCCAGCAGCTTTTCCCCGCAAGGTGAGCAGTTCTTC TRBV13 - - TRBJ2-1
CASSLSGPPLETQYF TGTGCCAGCAGCTTATCGGGGCCCCCACTGGAGACCCAGTACTTC TRBV11-2 - - TRBJ2-5
CSASSTAGEQPQHF TGCAGTGCTAGTTCCACAGCAGGGGAACAGCCCCAGCATTTT TRBV20-1 - - TRBJ1-5
CASCRLGANYGYTF TGTGCCAGCTGTCGTCTTGGAGCTAACTATGGCTACACCTTC TRBV27 many - TRBJ1-2
CASSYSQGHQPQHF TGTGCCAGCAGTTACTCCCAGGGACATCAGCCCCAGCATTTT TRBV6-2/TRBV6-3 - - TRBJ1-5
CASSRGLAGGTPVELFF TGTGCCAGCAGTAGGGGACTAGCGGGGGGGACACCGGTGGAGCTGTTTTTT TRBV6-1 - TRBD2 TRBJ2-2
CASSEGQVDLWGYTF TGTGCCAGCAGTGAAGGACAGGTTGACCTTTGGGGCTACACCTTC TRBV2 many - TRBJ1-2
CASSPVHRENNEQFF TGTGCCAGCAGCCCCGTCCACAGGGAGAACAATGAGCAGTTCTTC TRBV7-6 many - TRBJ2-1
CASSPEPLRVSNQPQHF TGTGCCAGCTCTCCCGAACCTCTCAGGGTAAGCAATCAGCCCCAGCATTTT TRBV6-4 - - TRBJ1-5
CASSSRGKDREAYNEQFF TGTGCCAGCAGCTCCCGGGGAAAGGACAGGGAGGCCTACAATGAGCAGTTCTTC TRBV11-2 many TRBD1 TRBJ2-1
CASSLHGTGGNGYTF TGTGCCAGCAGCCTCCATGGGACAGGGGGTAATGGCTACACCTTC TRBV7-3 many TRBD1 TRBJ1-2
CASRNTGSTEAFF TGTGCCAGCAGAAATACAGGTTCTACTGAAGCTTTCTTT TRBV11-2 many - TRBJ1-1
CASSSAPNTGELFF TGTGCCAGCAGCTCAGCTCCTAACACCGGGGAGCTGTTTTTT TRBV5-5 many - TRBJ2-2
CASSKQGAGTGELFF TGTGCCAGCAGCAAACAGGGGGCCGGCACCGGGGAGCTGTTTTTT TRBV7-9 - TRBD1 TRBJ2-2
CASSAITGVDGYTF TGTGCCAGCAGCGCCATCACAGGGGTCGATGGCTACACCTTC TRBV7-9 - TRBD1 TRBJ1-2
CASSPSGAPGTQYF TGTGCCAGCAGTCCTTCCGGGGCGCCAGGGACCCAGTACTTC TRBV6-1 - - TRBJ2-5
CASTLGRLDTEAFF TGTGCCAGCACCCTCGGACGACTAGACACTGAAGCTTTCTTT TRBV2 few - TRBJ1-1
CASSDGQGSRGYTF TGTGCCAGCAGCGACGGACAGGGTAGTCGAGGCTACACCTTC TRBV27 many TRBD1 TRBJ1-2
CASSYSGTGKTEAFF TGTGCCAGCAGTTACTCTGGGACAGGGAAGACTGAAGCTTTCTTT TRBV6-9 few TRBD1 TRBJ1-1
CASSPGQGGWTEAFF TGTGCCAGCAGTCCCGGACAGGGAGGATGGACTGAAGCTTTCTTT TRBV6-1 few TRBD1 TRBJ1-1
CASSLRGDGIGQPQHF TGTGCCAGCAGTTTAAGGGGGGACGGGATAGGTCAGCCCCAGCATTTT TRBV27 many - TRBJ1-5
CASSEAPGSLAKNIQYF TGTGCCAGCAGTGAAGCCCCAGGCAGCCTAGCCAAAAACATTCAGTACTTC TRBV6-1 - - TRBJ2-4
CASSPAPSSYNEQFF TGTGCCAGCAGCCCTGCCCCCAGCTCCTACAATGAGCAGTTCTTC TRBV9 few - TRBJ2-1